This T cell receptor (beta chain) came from a study of cytomegalovirus exposure and HLA in healthy donors. For the study at large: Previous work identified 95 million to 120 million unique TCR beta sequences from around 200 million T cells.

This clone was seen ten or more times. As yet, its antigen is unknown. Germline V CDR1 and CDR2: MNHNY, SVGAGI (reference sequence). V trimming: 2 bases; J trimming: 1 base; junction bases outside the gene matches: 1. This CDR3 spans 14 amino acids. The PCR employed 60 Vbeta primers together with 13 Jbeta primers. Original data processing: Approximately 73 million unique TCR beta chains, roughly 12 million shared, were counted in a later analysis. Profiling relied on immunoSEQ multiplex PCR, and the TCRdb table lists in-frame clones only, not all of them. That table furnishes V, J and clone size, whereas the DNA furnished D and trimming. The repertoire holds about 120,000 clones, with approximately 80% as singletons. Study-wide points: TCR beta V- and J-gene trimming was later associated with a missense DCLRE1C variant. Most TCR beta V segments were productive about 87% or about 30% of the time in an earlier analysis.

This chain connects TRBV6-6 to TRBJ1-1, with 7 nucleotides matching TRBD1. The source is a man aged 25-40 years in good health and CMV-seropositive. The sample comprised PBMCs. CDR3 coding DNA: TGTGCCAGCAGTTACGACAGGGAGAACACTGAAGCTTTCTTT. Translated, it gives CASSYDRENTEAFF.